These 14 T cell receptor beta chains were all obtained from the same sample, sequenced in a study of blood T cell repertoires in COVID-19. The repertoire was sequenced with immunoSEQ multiplex PCR; TCRdb's copy has only in-frame clones and lacks some. The data show tens of thousands of clones, roughly four fifths seen once. Material: peripheral blood. Every receptor here comes from a man aged 50 to 60 with COVID-19, enrolled during active disease.

This rearrangement joins TRBV19 to TRBJ2-7; TRBD1 might be the D (7 bases). The CDR3 runs 13 residues. Trimming removed 6 bases from V and 5 bases from J, with 14 bases in between. Germline values: CDR1 LNHDA, CDR2 SQIVND (reference sequence). The CDR3 DNA reads TGTGCCAGTAGAGAGACAGGGAGGCACGAGCAGTACTTC. Translating it yields CASRETGRHEQYF. Using reference TRBV19 and TRBJ2-7 for the parts outside the CDR3, the full variable domain is DGGITQSPKYLFRKEGQNVTLSCEQNLNHDAMYWYRQDPGQGLRLIYYSQIVNDFQKGDIAEGYSVSREKKESFPLTVTSAQKNPTAFYLCASRETGRHEQYFGPGTRLTVT.

The chain links TRBV6-4 to TRBJ2-1; TRBD1 matches at 7 bases. J lost 4 bases, V lost 0 bases, and 6 bases had no gene match. The CDR3 contains 16 residues. Germline CDR1 MRHNA, CDR2 SNTAGT. This CDR3 reads CASSDSTMGQYNEQFF. DNA for the CDR3: TGTGCCAGCAGTGACTCAACAATGGGACAGTACAATGAGCAGTTCTTC.

The chain carries TRBV11-3 and TRBJ2-1; no firm D call. Germline CDR1 SGHNT, CDR2 YENEEA. Trimming removed 4 bases from V and 0 bases from J, with 4 bases in between. The CDR3 is made up of 13 amino acids. The chain's CDR3 is CASSWSSYNEQFF. DNA of the CDR3: TGTGCCAGCAGCTGGAGCTCCTACAATGAGCAGTTCTTC.

CDR3 sequence (DNA): TGTGCCAGCAGTTACCAGACTAGCGGGACCTACGAGCAGTACTTC. Protein: CASSYQTSGTYEQYF. The J gene is TRBJ2-7, the V gene TRBV6-6; TRBD2 aligns across 11 bases. Looked up from germline, CDR1 is MNHNY and CDR2 is SVGAGI (reference sequence). CDR3 length: 15 residues. The junction had 2 bases not matched to a gene; V was cut back by 2 bases and J by 2 bases.

The V call is TRBV7-9, the J call TRBJ2-7; D may be TRBD1 (7 bases). V lost 5 bases, J lost 2 bases, and 16 bases lay in between. Looked up from germline, CDR1 is SEHNR and CDR2 is FQNEAQ (reference sequence). This CDR3 is 15 amino acids long. As DNA, the CDR3 is TGTGCCAGCAGCCAGCAAGGCGGGACAGCCTACGAGCAGTACTTC. It is translated as CASSQQGGTAYEQYF.

This clone was seen just once. This rearrangement joins TRBV14 to TRBJ2-7, with D unclear. The CDR3 is 14 residues long. Deletions cut 3 bases from V and 6 bases from J, with 15 bases between. CDR1 SGHDN and CDR2 FVKESK come from the germline V gene. CDR3 sequence reads: CASSHAALMGEQYF. The CDR3 DNA reads TGTGCCAGCAGCCACGCGGCGTTAATGGGCGAGCAGTACTTC.

Only one count was recorded for this clone. For the CDR3, the DNA is TGTGCCATCAGTCCGGGACAGGGTAATTCACCCCTCCACTTT. Translating gives CAISPGQGNSPLHF. The rearrangement uses TRBV10-3 and TRBJ1-6; 9 bases are shared with TRBD1. CDR1 ENHRY and CDR2 SYGVKD come from the germline V gene. The CDR3 covers 14 residues. J lost 6 bases, V lost 5 bases, and 2 bases had no gene match.

The rearrangement uses TRBV15 and TRBJ1-5, with a possible D match to TRBD1 (6 bases). The CDR3 length is 16 residues. The V gene lost 2 bases and the J gene lost 4 bases, with 15 bases spanning the gap. Germline V gene data show CDR1 as LNHNV and CDR2 as YYDKDF (reference sequence). The CDR3 DNA reads as TGTGCCACCAGCAGAACCTCCGGGACACTTAATCAGCCCCAGCATTTT. Encoded protein: CATSRTSGTLNQPQHF. The full variable domain, in which reference TRBV15 and TRBJ1-5 provide the parts outside the CDR3, is DAMVIQNPRYQVTQFGKPVTLSCSQTLNHNVMYWYQQKSSQAPKLLFHYYDKDFNNEADTPDNFQSRRPNTSFCFLDIRSPGLGDTAMYLCATSRTSGTLNQPQHFGDGTRLSIL.

The CDR3 protein is CSEGGSYNEQFF. The CDR3 DNA follows: TGCAGCGAAGGGGGATCCTACAATGAGCAGTTCTTC. This sequence joins TRBV29-1 and TRBJ2-1, with D tentatively TRBD1 (6 bases). In germline, CDR1 is SQVTM, CDR2 ANQGSEA. The V and J ends lost 7 bases and 1 base respectively, with 8 bases between them. The CDR3 length is 12 residues.

This chain joins TRBV29-1 and TRBJ2-7; weak D call: TRBD2 (5 bases). CDR1 and CDR2 (germline): SQVTM, ANQGSEA. The CDR3 covers 11 residues. V shed 4 bases and J shed 1 base, with 5 bases lying between them. The CDR3 spells CSVGLSYEQYF. In DNA, the CDR3 is TGCAGCGTTGGACTATCCTACGAGCAGTACTTC.

The genes are TRBV27 and TRBJ1-6; 7 bases agree with TRBD1. This CDR3 has 15 amino acids. Germline V gene lookup returns CDR1 MNHEY and CDR2 SMNVEV (reference sequence). Trimming took 2 bases from V and 6 from J; bases not matched to a gene: 4. CDR3 residues: CASSLRQGGNSPLHF. The CDR3 coding sequence is TGTGCCAGCAGTTTACGGCAGGGGGGTAATTCACCCCTCCACTTT.

Judged by abundance, this clone is medium-sized (0.01 to 0.1%). V and J are TRBV4-3 and TRBJ1-3; D not resolved. This CDR3 comprises 17 residues. Trimming took 2 bases from V and 0 from J, leaving 14 bases between them. CDR1 LGHNA and CDR2 YSLEER come from the germline V gene. CDR3 sequence reads: CASSQKIAADSGNTIYF. The DNA for the CDR3 is TGCGCCAGCAGCCAAAAAATTGCGGCCGACTCTGGAAACACCATATATTTT.

V and J are TRBV14 and TRBJ2-1; 12 bases match TRBD2. Germline assignment: CDR1 SGHDN and CDR2 FVKESK. V dropped 1 base and J dropped 5; count of bases not matched to a gene: 6. This CDR3 has 17 residues. The CDR3 DNA follows: TGTGCCAGCAGCCAAGTTGTGGGACTAGCGGGCAACAATGAGCAGTTCTTC. Its translation: CASSQVVGLAGNNEQFF.

The chain couples TRBV3-1 (or the pseudogene TRBV3-2) to TRBJ2-1; 14 bases line up with TRBD2. The CDR3 sequence is 15 residues long. J gave up 9 bases and V 5 bases, and 6 bases lay outside the gene matches. Germline V lookup: CDR1 LGHDT, CDR2 YNNKEL (reference sequence). As DNA, the CDR3 is TGTGCCAGCAGCTTGGGACTAGCGGGAGTTAGTGAGCAGTTCTTC. Translation gives CASSLGLAGVSEQFF.